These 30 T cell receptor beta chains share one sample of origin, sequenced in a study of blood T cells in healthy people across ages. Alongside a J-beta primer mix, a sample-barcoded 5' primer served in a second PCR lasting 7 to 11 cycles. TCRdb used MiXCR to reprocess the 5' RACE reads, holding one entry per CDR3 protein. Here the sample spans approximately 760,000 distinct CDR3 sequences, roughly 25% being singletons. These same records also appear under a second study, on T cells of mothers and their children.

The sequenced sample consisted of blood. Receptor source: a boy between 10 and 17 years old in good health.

CDR3 in DNA: TGCAGTGCTAGAGTGATGACTAGCGGGAGTAAGGATACGCAGTATTTT. This translates into CSARVMTSGSKDTQYF. The chain employs TRBV20-1 and TRBJ2-3; 12 bases fit TRBD2. The CDR3 has 16 amino acids. The germline V gene has CDR1 DFQATT and CDR2 SNEGSKA (reference sequence). V shed 1 base, J shed 6 bases, and the junction held 8 bases outside the gene matches.

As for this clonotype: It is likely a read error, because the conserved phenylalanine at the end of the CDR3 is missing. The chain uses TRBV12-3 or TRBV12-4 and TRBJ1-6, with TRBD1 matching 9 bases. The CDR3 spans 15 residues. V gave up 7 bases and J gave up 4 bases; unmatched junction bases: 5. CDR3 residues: CASTQDRGYNSPLHL. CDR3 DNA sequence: TGTGCCAGCACCCAAGACAGGGGGTATAATTCACCCCTCCACCTT.

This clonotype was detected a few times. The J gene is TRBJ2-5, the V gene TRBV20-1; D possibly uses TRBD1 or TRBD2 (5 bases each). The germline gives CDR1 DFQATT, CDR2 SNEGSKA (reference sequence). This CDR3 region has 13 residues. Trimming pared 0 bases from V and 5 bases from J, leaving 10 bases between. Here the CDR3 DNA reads TGCAGTGCTAGAGACCGGGGCCGGGAGACCCAGTACTTC. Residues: CSARDRGRETQYF.

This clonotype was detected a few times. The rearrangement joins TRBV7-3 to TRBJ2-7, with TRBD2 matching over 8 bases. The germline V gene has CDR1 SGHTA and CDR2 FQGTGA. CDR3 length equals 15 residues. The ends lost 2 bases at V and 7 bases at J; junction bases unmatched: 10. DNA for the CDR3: TGTGCCAGCAGCTTAGGGCTAGCGGGTTCGGGTGAGCAGTACTTC. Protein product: CASSLGLAGSGEQYF.

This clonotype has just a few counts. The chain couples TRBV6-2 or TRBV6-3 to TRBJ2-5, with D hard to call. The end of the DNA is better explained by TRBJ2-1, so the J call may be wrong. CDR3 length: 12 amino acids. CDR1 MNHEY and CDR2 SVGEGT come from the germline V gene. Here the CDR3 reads CASSFTLYEQFF. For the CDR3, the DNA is TGTGCCAGCAGTTTCACCCTATATGAGCAGTTCTTC.

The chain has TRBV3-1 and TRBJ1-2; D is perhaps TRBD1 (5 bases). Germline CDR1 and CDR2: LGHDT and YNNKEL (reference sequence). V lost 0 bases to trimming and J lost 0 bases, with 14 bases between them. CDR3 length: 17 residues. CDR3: CASSQERGRVTNYGYTF. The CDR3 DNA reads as TGTGCCAGCAGCCAAGAGAGGGGTAGGGTGACTAACTATGGCTACACCTTC.

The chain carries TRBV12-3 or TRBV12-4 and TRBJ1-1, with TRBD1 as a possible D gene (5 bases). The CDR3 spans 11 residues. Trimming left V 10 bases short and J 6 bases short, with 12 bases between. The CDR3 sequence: CANRRGSEAFF. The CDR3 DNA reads TGTGCCAACCGGCGGGGGTCTGAAGCTTTCTTT.

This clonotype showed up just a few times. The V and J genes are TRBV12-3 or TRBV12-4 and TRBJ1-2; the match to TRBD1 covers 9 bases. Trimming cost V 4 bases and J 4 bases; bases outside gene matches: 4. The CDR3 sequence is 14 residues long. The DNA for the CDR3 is TGTGCCAGCAGTTCCCTGGGACAGGGCTATGGCTACACCTTC. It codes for CASSSLGQGYGYTF.

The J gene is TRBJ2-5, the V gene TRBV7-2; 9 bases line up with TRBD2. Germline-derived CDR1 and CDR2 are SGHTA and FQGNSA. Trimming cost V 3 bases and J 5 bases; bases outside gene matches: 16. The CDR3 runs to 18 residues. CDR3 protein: CASSLSSSGKPIRETQYF. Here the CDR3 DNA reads TGTGCCAGCAGCTTGTCCTCTAGCGGGAAGCCAATTAGGGAGACCCAGTACTTC.

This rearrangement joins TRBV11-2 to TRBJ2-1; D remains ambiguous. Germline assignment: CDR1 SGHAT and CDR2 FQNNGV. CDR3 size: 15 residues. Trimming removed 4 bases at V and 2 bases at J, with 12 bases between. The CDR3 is CASSSLRAPYNEQFF. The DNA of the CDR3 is TGTGCCAGCAGCTCCCTTAGAGCTCCCTACAATGAGCAGTTCTTC.

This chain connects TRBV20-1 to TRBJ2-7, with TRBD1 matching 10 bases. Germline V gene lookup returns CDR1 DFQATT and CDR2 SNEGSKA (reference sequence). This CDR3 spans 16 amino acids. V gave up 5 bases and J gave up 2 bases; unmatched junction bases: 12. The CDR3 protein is CSAQPPRQGAAYEQYF. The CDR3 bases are TGCAGTGCTCAACCCCCAAGACAGGGGGCTGCCTACGAGCAGTACTTC.

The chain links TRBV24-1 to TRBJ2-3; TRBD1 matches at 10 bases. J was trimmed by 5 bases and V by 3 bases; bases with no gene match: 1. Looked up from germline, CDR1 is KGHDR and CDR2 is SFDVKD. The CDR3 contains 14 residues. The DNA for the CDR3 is TGTGCCACCAGTGATCGGACAGGGGGAGATACGCAGTATTTT. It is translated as CATSDRTGGDTQYF.

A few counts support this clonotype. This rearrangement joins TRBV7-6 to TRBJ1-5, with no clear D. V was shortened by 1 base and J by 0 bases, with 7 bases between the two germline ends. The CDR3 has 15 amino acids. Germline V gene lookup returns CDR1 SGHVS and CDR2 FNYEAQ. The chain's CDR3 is CASSLEWGSNQPQHF. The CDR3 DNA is TGTGCCAGCAGCTTAGAGTGGGGTAGCAATCAGCCCCAGCATTTT.

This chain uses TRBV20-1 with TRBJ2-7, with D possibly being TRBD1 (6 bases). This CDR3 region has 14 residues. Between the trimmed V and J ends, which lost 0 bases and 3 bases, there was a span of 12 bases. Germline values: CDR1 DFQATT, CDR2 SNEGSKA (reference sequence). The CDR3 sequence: CSARDPGQFYEQYF. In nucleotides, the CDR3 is TGCAGTGCTAGAGATCCCGGACAGTTCTACGAGCAGTACTTC.

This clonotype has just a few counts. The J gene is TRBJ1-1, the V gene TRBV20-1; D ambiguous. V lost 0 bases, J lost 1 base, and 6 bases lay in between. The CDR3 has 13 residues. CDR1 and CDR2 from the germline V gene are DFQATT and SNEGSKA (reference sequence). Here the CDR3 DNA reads TGCAGTGCTAGAGATTATGAGAACACTGAAGCTTTCTTT. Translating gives CSARDYENTEAFF.

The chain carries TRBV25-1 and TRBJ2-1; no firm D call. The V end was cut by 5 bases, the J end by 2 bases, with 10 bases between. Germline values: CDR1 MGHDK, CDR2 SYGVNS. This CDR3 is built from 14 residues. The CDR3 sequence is CASSSGVAYNEQFF. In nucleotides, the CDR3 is TGTGCCAGCAGTTCTGGGGTCGCCTACAATGAGCAGTTCTTC.

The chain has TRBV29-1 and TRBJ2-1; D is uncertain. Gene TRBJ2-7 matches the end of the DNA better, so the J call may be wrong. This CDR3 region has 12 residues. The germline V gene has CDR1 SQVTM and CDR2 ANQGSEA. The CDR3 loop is CSVEVGPNEQYF. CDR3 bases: TGCAGCGTTGAAGTCGGACCGAACGAGCAGTACTTC.

The DNA for the CDR3 is TGTGCCAGCAGCCTCTTCGGACTAGCGGAAGAGACCCAGTACTTC. Amino acid sequence: CASSLFGLAEETQYF. The chain links TRBV7-9 to TRBJ2-5, with 10 bases matching TRBD2. The CDR3 covers 15 residues. V shed 5 bases, J shed 3 bases, and the junction held 6 bases outside the gene matches. Germline lookup yields CDR1 SEHNR and CDR2 FQNEAQ (reference sequence).

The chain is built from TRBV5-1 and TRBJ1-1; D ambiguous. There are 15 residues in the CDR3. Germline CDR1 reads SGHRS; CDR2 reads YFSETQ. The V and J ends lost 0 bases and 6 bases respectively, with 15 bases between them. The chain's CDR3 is CASSLAFEGPPEAFF. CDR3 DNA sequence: TGCGCCAGCAGCTTGGCCTTTGAGGGTCCCCCTGAAGCTTTCTTT.

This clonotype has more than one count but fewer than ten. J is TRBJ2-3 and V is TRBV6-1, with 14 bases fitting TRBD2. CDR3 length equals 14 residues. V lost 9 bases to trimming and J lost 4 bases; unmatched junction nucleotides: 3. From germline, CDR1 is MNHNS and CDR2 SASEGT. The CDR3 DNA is TGTGCCAGTACGGGACTAGCGGGGGCAGATACGCAGTATTTT. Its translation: CASTGLAGADTQYF.

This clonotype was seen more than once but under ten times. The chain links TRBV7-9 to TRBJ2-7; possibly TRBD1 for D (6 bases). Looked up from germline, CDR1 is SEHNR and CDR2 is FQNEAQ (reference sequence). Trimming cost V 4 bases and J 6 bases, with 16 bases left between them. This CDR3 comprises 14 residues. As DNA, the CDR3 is TGTGCCAGCAGCTGGGACATCACTCCGGGCGAGCAGTACTTC. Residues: CASSWDITPGEQYF.

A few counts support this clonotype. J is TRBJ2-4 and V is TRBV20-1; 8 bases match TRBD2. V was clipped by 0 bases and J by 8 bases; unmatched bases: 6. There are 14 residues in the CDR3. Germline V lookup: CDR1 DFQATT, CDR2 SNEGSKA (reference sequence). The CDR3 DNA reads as TGCAGTGCTAGAGATACCCGGGGGGGCCACATTCAGTACTTC. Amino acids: CSARDTRGGHIQYF.

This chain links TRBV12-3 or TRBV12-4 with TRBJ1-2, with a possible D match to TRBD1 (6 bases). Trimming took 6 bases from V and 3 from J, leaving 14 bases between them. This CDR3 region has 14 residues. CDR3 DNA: TGTGCCAGCAGCCCCGGACAGAACGACTATGGCTACACCTTC. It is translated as CASSPGQNDYGYTF.

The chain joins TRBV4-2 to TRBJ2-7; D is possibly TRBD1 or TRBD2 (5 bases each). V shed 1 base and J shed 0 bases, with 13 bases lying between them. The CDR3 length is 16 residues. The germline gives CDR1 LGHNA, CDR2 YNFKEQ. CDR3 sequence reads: CASSQGAAGSSYEQYF. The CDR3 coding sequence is TGTGCCAGCAGCCAAGGAGCGGCAGGGAGCTCCTACGAGCAGTACTTC.

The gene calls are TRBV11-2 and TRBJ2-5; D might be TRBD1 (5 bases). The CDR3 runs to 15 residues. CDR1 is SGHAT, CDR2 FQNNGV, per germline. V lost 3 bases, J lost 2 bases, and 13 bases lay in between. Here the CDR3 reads CASSFLGQPQETQYF. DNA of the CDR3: TGTGCCAGCAGCTTTTTGGGGCAGCCTCAAGAGACCCAGTACTTC.

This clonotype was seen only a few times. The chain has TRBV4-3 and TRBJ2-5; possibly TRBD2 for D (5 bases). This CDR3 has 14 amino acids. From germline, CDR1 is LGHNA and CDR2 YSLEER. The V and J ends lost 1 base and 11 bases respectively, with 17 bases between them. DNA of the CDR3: TGCGCCAGCAGCCAAGCTCCTCGAGGGTTGGAGCAGTACTTC. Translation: CASSQAPRGLEQYF.

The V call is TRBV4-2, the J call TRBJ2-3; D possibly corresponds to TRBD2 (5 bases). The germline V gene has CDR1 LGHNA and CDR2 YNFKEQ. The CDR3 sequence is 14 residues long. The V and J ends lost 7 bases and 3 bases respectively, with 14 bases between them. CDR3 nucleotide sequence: TGTGCCAGCAAATTGGAGGATGGGACAGATACGCAGTATTTT. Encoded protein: CASKLEDGTDTQYF.

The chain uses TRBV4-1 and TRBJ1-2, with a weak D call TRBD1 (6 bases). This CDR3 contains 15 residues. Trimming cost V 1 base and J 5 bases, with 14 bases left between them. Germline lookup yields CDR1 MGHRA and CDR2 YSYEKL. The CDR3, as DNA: TGCGCCAGCAGCCAAGTTTTGGGGGCTGGGTATGGCTACACCTTC. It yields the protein CASSQVLGAGYGYTF.

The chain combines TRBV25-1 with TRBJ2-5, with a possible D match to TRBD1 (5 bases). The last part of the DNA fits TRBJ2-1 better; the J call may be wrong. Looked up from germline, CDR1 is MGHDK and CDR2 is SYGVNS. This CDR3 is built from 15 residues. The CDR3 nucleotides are TGTGCCAGCAGTGAATATTTAGGGGATTACAATGAGCAGTTCTTC. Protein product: CASSEYLGDYNEQFF.

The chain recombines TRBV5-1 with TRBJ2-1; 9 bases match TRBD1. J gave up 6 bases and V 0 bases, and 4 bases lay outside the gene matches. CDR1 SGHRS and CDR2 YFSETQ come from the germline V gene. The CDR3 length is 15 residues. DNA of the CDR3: TGCGCCAGCAGCTTGGATGGGACAGGGTCCAATGAGCAGTTCTTC. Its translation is CASSLDGTGSNEQFF.